Described below is a single T cell receptor (beta chain) sequence and its context. This sample was taken from a study of blood T cell repertoires in COVID-19. Study at large: From the United States, Italy and Spain came samples of acute and convalescent COVID-19.

Patients of the Seattle cohort, enrolled during active infection, were followed longitudinally. Original processing methods: Estimation of nucleated cell counts relied on the amplification of reference gene primers. Assay: immunoSEQ multiplex PCR; the TCRdb copy retains only in-frame clones and omits some. The DNA was the basis for D and trimming; V, J and clone size are from that table. This table has 200,000 or so clones, around nine tenths appearing once. The V end lost 4 bases, the J end lost 2 bases, and 24 bases lay between the germline ends. This CDR3 has 18 amino acids. The germline V gene encodes CDR1 SGHRS and CDR2 YFSETQ.

The sequence derives from a man in his fifties or sixties with COVID-19, enrolled during active disease. The chain carries TRBV5-1 and TRBJ2-5, with TRBD1 as a possible D gene (5 bases). Sequencing input: peripheral blood. In nucleotides, the CDR3 is TGCGCCAGCAGCCTGGGGCTCCAAGTCAGTTCCTTTCAAGAGACCCAGTACTTC. Translating it yields CASSLGLQVSSFQETQYF.